The 11 T cell receptor beta chains presented below share a single source sample, sequenced in a study of technical replicates of blood from a handful of donors. This table comes from immunoSEQ multiplex PCR, and its TCRdb copy is limited to in-frame clones, with some not included. The data show some 77,000 clones, roughly 90% seen once. The specimen was T cells isolated from PBMCs. The receptors stem from a human donor in good health.

This clone was found once. The J gene is TRBJ2-5, the V gene TRBV29-1, with 10 bases aligning to TRBD1. V gave up 6 bases and J gave up 1 base; unmatched junction bases: 11. Germline CDR1 reads SQVTM; CDR2 reads ANQGSEA. The CDR3 has 16 amino acids. The CDR3 is CSVGRARDRGQETQYF. CDR3 coding DNA: TGCAGCGTCGGAAGAGCTCGGGACAGGGGCCAAGAGACCCAGTACTTC.

This chain uses TRBV5-1 with TRBJ2-7, with 14 bases identical to TRBD2. There are 16 residues in the CDR3. J lost 5 bases, V lost 4 bases, and 8 bases had no gene match. CDR1 and CDR2 from the germline V gene are SGHRS and YFSETQ. DNA for the CDR3: TGCGCCAGCAGCACCGGGACTAGCGGGAGATCCCACGAGCAGTACTTC. Protein product: CASSTGTSGRSHEQYF. The full variable domain, its missing parts supplied by reference TRBV5-1 and TRBJ2-7, is KAGVTQTPRYLIKTRGQQVTLSCSPISGHRSVSWYQQTPGQGLQFLFEYFSETQRNKGNFPGRFSGRQFSNSRSEMNVSTLELGDSALYLCASSTGTSGRSHEQYFGPGTRLTVT.

In its sample, this clone was seen a few times. The chain is built from TRBV27 and TRBJ1-1; D unclear. CDR3 length: 14 amino acids. CDR1 is MNHEY and CDR2 is SMNVEV in the germline V gene (reference sequence). Between the trimmed V and J ends, which lost 3 bases and 5 bases, there was a span of 13 bases. The CDR3 DNA is TGTGCCAGCAGTTTGACCAGACCAGGTACTGAAGCTTTCTTT. Translation: CASSLTRPGTEAFF.

The table lists this clone with a count of one. The chain carries TRBV19 and TRBJ1-1; the match to TRBD1 covers 7 bases. With V trimmed by 7 bases and J by 6 bases, 5 bases remained unmatched. Germline V lookup: CDR1 LNHDA, CDR2 SQIVND (reference sequence). This CDR3 region has 12 residues. The CDR3 protein is CASKKGASEAFF. CDR3 bases: TGTGCCAGTAAAAAGGGGGCGTCTGAAGCTTTCTTT.

This clone was observed once. This chain connects TRBV19 to TRBJ2-1; D may be TRBD2 (6 bases). Germline CDR1 and CDR2: LNHDA and SQIVND (reference sequence). V was pared by 4 bases and J by 4 bases, with 14 bases between. This CDR3 is 15 amino acids long. As DNA, the CDR3 is TGTGCCAGTAGTAGGGGAGGCGTGTTGTACAATGAGCAGTTCTTC. It is translated as CASSRGGVLYNEQFF.

The J gene is TRBJ2-5, the V gene TRBV10-3, with 9 bases matching TRBD2. Looked up from germline, CDR1 is ENHRY and CDR2 is SYGVKD. V dropped 4 bases and J dropped 2; count of bases not matched to a gene: 5. This CDR3 is 15 amino acids long. CDR3 in amino acids: CAISGATSGQETQYF. The CDR3 DNA reads TGTGCCATCAGTGGGGCTACTAGCGGGCAAGAGACCCAGTACTTC.

The chain joins TRBV7-8 to TRBJ1-5, with 10 bases aligning to TRBD1. The V and J ends lost 1 base and 1 base, in that order; junction bases with no gene match: 1. The CDR3 extends over 16 amino acids. The germline CDR1 and CDR2 sequences are SGHVS and FQNEAQ. CDR3 sequence: CASSLVGQGSNQPQHF. CDR3 in DNA: TGTGCCAGCAGCTTAGTGGGACAGGGGAGCAATCAGCCCCAGCATTTT.

This chain connects TRBV6-5 to TRBJ1-1; TRBD1 agrees at 7 bases. The V gene's germline CDR1 is MNHEY and CDR2 SVGAGI. After removal of 1 base from V and 0 bases from J, the junction contained 5 bases not matched to a gene. This CDR3 has 16 amino acids. As DNA, the CDR3 is TGTGCCAGCAGTTACTGGGGACAGATCATGAACACTGAAGCTTTCTTT. Its translation is CASSYWGQIMNTEAFF.

This rearrangement joins TRBV5-1 to TRBJ2-7, with 9 bases aligning to TRBD2. The length of the CDR3 is 14 residues. V trimming: 2 bases; J trimming: 7 bases; junction bases outside the gene matches: 7. The V gene's germline CDR1 is SGHRS and CDR2 YFSETQ. The DNA for the CDR3 is TGCGCCAGCAGCTTTAGCGGGAGTTCGGAGGAGCAGTACTTC. The encoded protein is CASSFSGSSEEQYF.

The genes are TRBV28 and TRBJ2-7; D is unresolved. CDR1 is MDHEN and CDR2 is SYDVKM in the germline V gene. V lost 4 bases and J 0 bases, leaving 7 bases between the germline ends. This CDR3 is built from 13 residues. CDR3 sequence reads: CASSSTLSYEQYF. The CDR3, as DNA: TGTGCCAGCAGTTCGACACTCTCCTACGAGCAGTACTTC.

This clone was observed once. The rearrangement joins TRBV11-3 to TRBJ1-3, with 9 bases lining up with TRBD1. Germline lookup yields CDR1 SGHNT and CDR2 YENEEA. The trim removed 3 bases at V and 0 bases at J, leaving 3 bases unmatched. The CDR3 extends over 16 amino acids. CDR3 sequence reads: CASSFRDRDSGNTIYF. CDR3 sequence (DNA): TGTGCCAGCAGCTTCCGGGACAGGGACTCTGGAAACACCATATATTTT.